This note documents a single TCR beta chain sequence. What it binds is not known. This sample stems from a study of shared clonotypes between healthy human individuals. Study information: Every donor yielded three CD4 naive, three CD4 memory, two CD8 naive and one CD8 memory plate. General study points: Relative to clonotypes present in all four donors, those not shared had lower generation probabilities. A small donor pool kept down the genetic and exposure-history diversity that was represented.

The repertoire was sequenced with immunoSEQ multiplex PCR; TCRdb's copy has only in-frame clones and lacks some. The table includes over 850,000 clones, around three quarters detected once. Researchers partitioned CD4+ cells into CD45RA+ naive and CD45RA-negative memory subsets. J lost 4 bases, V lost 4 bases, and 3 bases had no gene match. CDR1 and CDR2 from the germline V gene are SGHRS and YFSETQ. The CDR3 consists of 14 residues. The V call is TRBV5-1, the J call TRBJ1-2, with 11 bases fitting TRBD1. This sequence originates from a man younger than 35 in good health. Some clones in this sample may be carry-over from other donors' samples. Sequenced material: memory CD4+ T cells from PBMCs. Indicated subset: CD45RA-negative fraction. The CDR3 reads CASSPGQGAYGYTF. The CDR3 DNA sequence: TGCGCCAGCAGCCCCGGACAGGGGGCCTATGGCTACACCTTC.